Below are 29 T cell receptor beta chains sequenced from a single sample in a study of beta chain features in type 1 diabetes. Sequenced material consisted of expressed TCRB transcripts (all of the isolated RNA was reverse transcribed). The method was immunoSEQ multiplex PCR; TCRdb's version includes in-frame clones alone and lacks a portion of them. The sample consists of roughly 100,000 clones, about 26% of them appearing once. Study-wide points: In all four CD4+ subsets, TCRB CDR3 length was significantly, moderately reduced in type 1 diabetes.

What these receptors recognize is not known. Sequenced input: central memory CD4+ T cells from blood. Receptor source: a woman under 30 with type 1 diabetes.

The chain is built from TRBV7-8 and TRBJ2-2, with a tentative D call TRBD1 (6 bases). CDR1 SGHVS and CDR2 FQNEAQ come from the germline V gene. Trimming removed 5 bases from V and 2 bases from J, with 9 bases in between. This CDR3 spans 14 amino acids. The CDR3 DNA is TGTGCCAGCAGCCCCAGGGGCAACACCGGGGAGCTGTTTTTT. Translation: CASSPRGNTGELFF.

This clone was counted a few times. The rearrangement uses TRBV7-2 and TRBJ1-5, with 8 nucleotides matching TRBD1. With V trimmed by 4 bases and J by 2 bases, 1 base remained unmatched. The CDR3 spans 14 residues. Per the germline V gene, CDR1 is SGHTA and CDR2 is FQGNSA. CDR3 sequence reads: CASSSRGRNQPQHF. In DNA, the CDR3 is TGTGCCAGCAGCTCCAGGGGGCGCAATCAGCCCCAGCATTTT.

This clone was counted a few times. This chain joins TRBV27 and TRBJ2-1; D unresolved. The CDR3 sequence is 15 residues long. The V and J ends lost 2 bases and 3 bases respectively, with 11 bases between them. Germline-derived CDR1 and CDR2 are MNHEY and SMNVEV (reference sequence). The CDR3 region is CASSLNRLFYNEQFF. In nucleotides, the CDR3 is TGTGCCAGCAGTTTAAATAGACTGTTCTACAATGAGCAGTTCTTC.

The rearrangement uses TRBV6-1 and TRBJ2-1; D is uncertain. This CDR3 comprises 11 residues. V lost 6 bases to trimming and J lost 7 bases, with 7 bases between them. Germline loops: CDR1 MNHNS, CDR2 SASEGT. The CDR3 nucleotides are TGTGCCAGCAGGCAGCGAAATGAGCAGTTCTTC. As protein: CASRQRNEQFF.

V gene TRBV5-4 combines with J gene TRBJ2-1; 10 positions match TRBD1. CDR1 and CDR2 from the germline V gene are SGHNT and YYREEE (reference sequence). With 4 bases clipped from V and 4 bases from J, the junction kept 5 bases outside the gene matches. This CDR3 region has 15 residues. The CDR3: CASSGGQGVYNEQFF. The CDR3 region has the DNA TGTGCCAGCAGCGGTGGACAGGGGGTATACAATGAGCAGTTCTTC.

The V and J genes are TRBV14 and TRBJ2-2; TRBD1 matches 7 bases. With V trimmed by 5 bases and J by 4 bases, 7 bases remained unmatched. CDR3 length equals 15 residues. Germline lookup yields CDR1 SGHDN and CDR2 FVKESK. In DNA, the CDR3 is TGTGCCAGCAGCAAGAAGACAGGGCTCACCGGGGAGCTGTTTTTT. Protein: CASSKKTGLTGELFF.

CDR3 DNA sequence: TGTGCCAGCAGCCTTAGTGAGAACACTGAAGCTTTCTTT. Translated: CASSLSENTEAFF. The V call is TRBV14, the J call TRBJ1-1; D is unresolved. V gave up 4 bases and J gave up 1 base, with 7 bases separating them. The CDR3 totals 13 residues. Germline V gene lookup returns CDR1 SGHDN and CDR2 FVKESK.

The J gene is TRBJ2-1, the V gene TRBV28; 9 bases are a match to TRBD1. J was trimmed by 3 bases and V by 3 bases; bases with no gene match: 9. The CDR3 sequence is 17 residues long. In germline, CDR1 is MDHEN, CDR2 SYDVKM. CDR3 sequence (DNA): TGTGCCAGCAGTTTCACTAGACAGGGGGGGGACTACAATGAGCAGTTCTTC. It is translated as CASSFTRQGGDYNEQFF.

V is TRBV7-2 and J is TRBJ2-5, with D maybe TRBD2 (6 bases). Germline loops: CDR1 SGHTA, CDR2 FQGNSA. This CDR3 comprises 13 residues. Trimming pared 5 bases from V and 4 bases from J, leaving 11 bases between. This CDR3 reads CASSGGSIETQYF. In DNA form, the CDR3 reads TGTGCCAGCAGCGGGGGGTCCATAGAGACCCAGTACTTC.

The chain recombines TRBV19 with TRBJ1-4; D possibly corresponds to TRBD1 (5 bases). V was shortened by 6 bases and J by 6 bases, with 17 bases between the two germline ends. This CDR3 has 15 amino acids. The V gene's germline CDR1 is LNHDA and CDR2 SQIVND (reference sequence). The CDR3 loop reads CASSSQGGWDEKLFF. DNA for the CDR3: TGTGCCAGTAGCTCCCAGGGAGGTTGGGATGAAAAACTGTTTTTT.

The rearrangement uses TRBV18 and TRBJ2-1; 9 bases align to TRBD1. Germline trimming cut 1 base from V and 8 bases from J; bases unmatched to any gene: 6. The CDR3 length is 15 residues. The germline gives CDR1 KGHSH, CDR2 LQKENI. CDR3 sequence (DNA): TGTGCCAGCTCACCACAAGGGACAGGGTTGTATGAGCAGTTCTTC. Translating it yields CASSPQGTGLYEQFF. The full variable domain, with the rest looked up from reference TRBV18 and TRBJ2-1, is NAGVMQNPRHLVRRRGQEARLRCSPMKGHSHVYWYRQLPEEGLKFMVYLQKENIIDESGMPKERFSAEFPKEGPSILRIQQVVRGDSAAYFCASSPQGTGLYEQFFGPGTRLTVL.

The rearrangement links TRBV9 to TRBJ2-1, with a weak D call TRBD1 (6 bases). Germline CDR1 is SGDLS and CDR2 is YYNGEE. The CDR3 is 12 residues long. V lost 1 base to trimming and J lost 10 bases, with 9 bases between them. The CDR3: CASSVTGKEQFF. The CDR3 coding sequence is TGTGCCAGCAGCGTAACAGGGAAGGAGCAGTTCTTC.

The rearrangement uses TRBV19 and TRBJ1-2; D not resolved. This CDR3 is built from 15 residues. V was trimmed by 6 bases and J by 5 bases, leaving 19 bases between them. From germline, CDR1 is LNHDA and CDR2 SQIVND (reference sequence). CDR3 in amino acids: CASREPGALSYGYTF. CDR3 coding DNA: TGTGCCAGTAGGGAACCGGGAGCTCTTTCATATGGCTACACCTTC.

The chain uses TRBV28 and TRBJ2-7; maybe TRBD1 (5 bases). The CDR3 runs 14 residues. V lost 8 bases to trimming and J lost 5 bases, with 19 bases between them. Germline V gene data show CDR1 as MDHEN and CDR2 as SYDVKM. CDR3 in amino acids: CASGRQGLQDEQYF. The CDR3 nucleotides read TGTGCCAGCGGGCGCCAGGGATTGCAGGACGAGCAGTACTTC.

The chain is built from TRBV11-2 and TRBJ1-1, with 7 bases identical to TRBD1. The ends lost 1 base at V and 1 base at J; junction bases unmatched: 6. This CDR3 comprises 16 residues. Germline CDR1 and CDR2: SGHAT and FQNNGV. The CDR3 reads CASSLAGQRPNTEAFF. The CDR3 coding sequence is TGTGCCAGCAGCTTAGCGGGACAGAGACCGAACACTGAAGCTTTCTTT.

This clone was counted between two and nine times. This chain links TRBV11-3 with TRBJ2-3; 10 positions match TRBD2. In germline, CDR1 is SGHNT, CDR2 YENEEA. V gave up 5 bases and J gave up 6 bases; unmatched junction bases: 11. The CDR3 is 16 amino acids. CDR3 sequence: CASSPSPLAGVDTQYF. The CDR3 region has the DNA TGTGCCAGCAGCCCCTCTCCGCTAGCGGGAGTTGATACGCAGTATTTT.

This clone was detected a few times. The CDR3 is CASKREIFGTYEQYF. The CDR3 DNA reads TGTGCCAGCAAACGGGAGATCTTTGGGACCTACGAGCAGTACTTC. The chain recombines TRBV7-2 with TRBJ2-7; D perhaps matches TRBD2 (6 bases). The V gene lost 7 bases and the J gene lost 2 bases, with 18 bases spanning the gap. The CDR3 loop spans 15 amino acids. Looked up from germline, CDR1 is SGHTA and CDR2 is FQGNSA. The full variable domain, rest sourced from reference TRBV7-2 and TRBJ2-7, is GAGVSQSPSNKVTEKGKDVELRCDPISGHTALYWYRQSLGQGLEFLIYFQGNSAPDKSGLPSDRFSAERTGGSVSTLTIQRTQQEDSAVYLCASKREIFGTYEQYFGPGTRLTVT.

Only a few counts were recorded for this clone. This rearrangement joins TRBV7-2 to TRBJ2-1; 14 bases line up with TRBD2. Per the germline V gene, CDR1 is SGHTA and CDR2 is FQGNSA. The CDR3 covers 16 residues. J gave up 8 bases and V 5 bases, and 8 bases lay outside the gene matches. This CDR3 reads CASSRLGTSGSDEQFF. CDR3 coding DNA: TGTGCCAGCAGCCGCCTCGGGACTAGCGGGAGCGATGAGCAGTTCTTC.

The chain has TRBV7-2 and TRBJ2-3; the match to TRBD1 covers 7 bases. Germline CDR1 and CDR2: SGHTA and FQGNSA. The V segment lost 5 bases and the J segment 5 bases; nucleotides outside the gene matches: 4. The CDR3 is 13 amino acids. CDR3 amino acids: CASSINRGDTQYF. As DNA, the CDR3 is TGTGCCAGCAGCATTAACAGGGGAGATACGCAGTATTTT.

This clone was observed a few times. The chain carries TRBV4-2 and TRBJ2-5; 9 bases are shared with TRBD2. Trimming removed 1 base from V and 1 base from J; junction bases left unmatched: 7. This CDR3 has 17 residues. Germline V lookup: CDR1 LGHNA, CDR2 YNFKEQ. The CDR3 protein is CASSQANRLAVQETQYF. The CDR3 DNA reads TGTGCCAGCAGCCAAGCTAATAGACTAGCGGTCCAAGAGACCCAGTACTTC.

This clone has more than one count but fewer than ten. The sample contains more than one DNA sequence encoding this CDR3. The chain uses TRBV2 and TRBJ1-5, with D possibly matching TRBD1 (6 bases). Germline lookup yields CDR1 SNHLY and CDR2 FYNNEI. The CDR3 is 15 amino acids. Trimming shortened V by 6 bases and J by 4 bases, and 16 bases separated the two germline ends. Written as DNA, the CDR3 is TGTGCCAGCAGGCCTACAGGGAACTCAAATCAGCCCCAGCATTTT. Translating it yields CASRPTGNSNQPQHF.

The chain is built from TRBV2 and TRBJ2-5; tentative D call: TRBD1 (6 bases). Germline values: CDR1 SNHLY, CDR2 FYNNEI. The CDR3 covers 12 residues. The ends were cut back, 5 bases at V and 4 bases at J, with 8 bases in the middle. The CDR3 bases are TGTGCCAGCAGTCAGGACAGAGAGACCCAGTACTTC. Translated, it gives CASSQDRETQYF.

This clone has only a few counts. The V call is TRBV7-9, the J call TRBJ2-2; D call uncertain. CDR1 is SEHNR and CDR2 is FQNEAQ in the germline V gene (reference sequence). The CDR3 is 13 amino acids. Trimming pared 5 bases from V and 1 base from J, leaving 5 bases between. The CDR3 nucleotides are TGTGCCAGCAGCCCAGGGAACACCGGGGAGCTGTTTTTT. The encoded protein is CASSPGNTGELFF.

On this clone: Other nucleotide sequences in the sample specify the same CDR3. This CDR3 reads CASSLVGAANEKLFF. The CDR3 DNA follows: TGTGCCAGCAGCTTAGTAGGAGCGGCTAATGAAAAACTGTTTTTT. The rearrangement uses TRBV7-2 and TRBJ1-4; no firm D call. Trimming shortened V by 1 base and J by 3 bases, and 9 bases separated the two germline ends. The CDR3 contains 15 residues. The germline V gene encodes CDR1 SGHTA and CDR2 FQGNSA.

The rearrangement joins TRBV15 to TRBJ1-4; 7 bases fit TRBD1. Germline CDR1 reads LNHNV; CDR2 reads YYDKDF (reference sequence). The CDR3 has 16 residues. The V and J ends lost 6 bases and 0 bases, in that order; junction bases with no gene match: 7. CDR3 bases: TGTGCCACCAGGAGACAGGGAGGGGCAACTAATGAAAAACTGTTTTTT. Translating it yields CATRRQGGATNEKLFF.

The CDR3 loop reads CASSRTGDSGNTIYF. CDR3 coding DNA: TGTGCCAGCAGTCGTACAGGGGACTCTGGAAACACCATATATTTT. The V gene is TRBV25-1, the J gene TRBJ1-3; 7 bases map to TRBD1. The CDR3 is 15 residues long. Germline V gene lookup returns CDR1 MGHDK and CDR2 SYGVNS. The V segment lost 5 bases and the J segment 0 bases; nucleotides outside the gene matches: 4.

The chain recombines TRBV19 with TRBJ1-5; 8 bases fit TRBD1. The J segment lost 3 bases and the V segment lost 4 bases, leaving 2 bases of the junction unmatched. Germline CDR1 is LNHDA and CDR2 is SQIVND (reference sequence). The CDR3 contains 14 residues. The CDR3 reads CASSRGQVNQPQHF. CDR3 DNA: TGTGCCAGTAGTAGGGGACAGGTCAATCAGCCCCAGCATTTT.

This clone was picked up a small number of times. The chain joins TRBV6-5 to TRBJ2-2, with D possibly matching TRBD1 (5 bases). CDR1 and CDR2 (germline): MNHEY, SVGAGI. The CDR3 has 15 amino acids. Trimming took 8 bases from V and 7 from J, leaving 20 bases between them. DNA of the CDR3: TGTGCCAGCTGTTCGCAGGGAAGTTTTATCGGGGAGCTGTTTTTT. Protein product: CASCSQGSFIGELFF.

The rearrangement links TRBV28 to TRBJ2-5; 8 bases agree with TRBD1. V was clipped by 2 bases and J by 2 bases; unmatched bases: 7. The CDR3 loop spans 16 amino acids. The germline gives CDR1 MDHEN, CDR2 SYDVKM. The CDR3 DNA sequence: TGTGCCAGCAGTTTAGACAGGGGCCGAATACAAGAGACCCAGTACTTC. Amino acids: CASSLDRGRIQETQYF.